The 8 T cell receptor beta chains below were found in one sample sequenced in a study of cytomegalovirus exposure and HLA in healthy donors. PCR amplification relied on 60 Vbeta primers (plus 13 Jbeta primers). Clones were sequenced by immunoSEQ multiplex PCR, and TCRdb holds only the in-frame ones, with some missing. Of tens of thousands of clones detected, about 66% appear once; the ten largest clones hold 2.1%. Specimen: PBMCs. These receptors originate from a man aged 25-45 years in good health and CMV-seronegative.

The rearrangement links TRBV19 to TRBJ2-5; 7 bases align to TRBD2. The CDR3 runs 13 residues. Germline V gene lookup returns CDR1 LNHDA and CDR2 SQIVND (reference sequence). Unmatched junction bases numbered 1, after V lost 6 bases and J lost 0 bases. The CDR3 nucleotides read TGTGCCAGTAGCGGGGGGAACCAAGAGACCCAGTACTTC. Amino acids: CASSGGNQETQYF.

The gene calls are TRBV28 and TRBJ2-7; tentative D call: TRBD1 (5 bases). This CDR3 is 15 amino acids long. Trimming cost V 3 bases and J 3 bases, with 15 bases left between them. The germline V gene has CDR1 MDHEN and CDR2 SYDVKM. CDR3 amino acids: CASSFSTGAFYEQYF. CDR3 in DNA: TGTGCCAGCAGTTTCAGCACAGGAGCCTTCTACGAGCAGTACTTC.

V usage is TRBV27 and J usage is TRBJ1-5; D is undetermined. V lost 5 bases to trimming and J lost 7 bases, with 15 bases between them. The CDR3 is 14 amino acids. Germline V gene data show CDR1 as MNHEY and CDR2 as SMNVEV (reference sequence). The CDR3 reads CASSRQAGDQPQHF. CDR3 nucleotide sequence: TGTGCCAGCAGTCGACAAGCGGGAGACCAGCCCCAGCATTTT.

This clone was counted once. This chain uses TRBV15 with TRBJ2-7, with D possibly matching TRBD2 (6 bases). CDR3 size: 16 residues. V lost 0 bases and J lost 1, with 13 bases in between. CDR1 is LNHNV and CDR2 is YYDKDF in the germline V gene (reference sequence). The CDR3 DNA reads TGTGCCACCAGCAGAGATCGGGCGGAGGGGTCCTACGAGCAGTACTTC. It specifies CATSRDRAEGSYEQYF.

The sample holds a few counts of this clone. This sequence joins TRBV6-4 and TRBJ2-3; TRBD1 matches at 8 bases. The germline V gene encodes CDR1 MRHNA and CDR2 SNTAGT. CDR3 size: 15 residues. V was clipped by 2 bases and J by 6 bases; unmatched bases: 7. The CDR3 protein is CASSDVQGALDTQYF. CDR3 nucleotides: TGTGCCAGCAGTGACGTCCAGGGGGCATTGGATACGCAGTATTTT.

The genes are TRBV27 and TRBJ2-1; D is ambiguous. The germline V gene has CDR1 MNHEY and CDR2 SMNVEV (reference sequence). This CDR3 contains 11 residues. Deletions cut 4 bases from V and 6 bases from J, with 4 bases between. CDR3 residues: CASSYLNEQFF. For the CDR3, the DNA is TGTGCCAGCAGTTATCTCAATGAGCAGTTCTTC.

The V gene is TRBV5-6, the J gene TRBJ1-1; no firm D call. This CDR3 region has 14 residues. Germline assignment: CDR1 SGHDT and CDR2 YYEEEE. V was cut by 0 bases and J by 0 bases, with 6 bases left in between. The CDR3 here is CASSLEQLNTEAFF. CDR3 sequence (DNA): TGTGCCAGCAGCTTGGAACAGTTGAACACTGAAGCTTTCTTT.

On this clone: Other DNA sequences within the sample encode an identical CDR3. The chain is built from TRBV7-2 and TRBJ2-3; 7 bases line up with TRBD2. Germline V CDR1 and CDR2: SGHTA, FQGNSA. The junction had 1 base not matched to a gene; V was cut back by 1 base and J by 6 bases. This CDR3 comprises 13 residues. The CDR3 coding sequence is TGTGCCAGCAGCTTAGTGGGGGGGGATACGCAGTATTTT. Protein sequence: CASSLVGGDTQYF.